This TCR beta chain is from a study of blood T cells in healthy people across ages. This clonotype was seen more than once but under ten times. A J-beta primer mix and a sample-barcoded 5' primer were used in a second PCR of about 7 to 12 cycles. TCRdb itself ran the 5' RACE reads through MiXCR, one entry per CDR3 protein. This sample has about 580,000 distinct CDR3 sequences, with around 48% found just once. J was trimmed by 0 bases and V by 6 bases; bases with no gene match: 5. The CDR3 runs 14 residues. Germline V CDR1 and CDR2: SNHLY, FYNNEI. The V and J genes are TRBV2 and TRBJ2-7; 7 bases match TRBD2. The receptor's source is an elderly man in good health. Sequences were obtained from blood. CDR3 nucleotides: TGTGCCAGCAGACCGAGCGGGGCCTCCTACGAGCAGTACTTC. This sequence encodes CASRPSGASYEQYF.